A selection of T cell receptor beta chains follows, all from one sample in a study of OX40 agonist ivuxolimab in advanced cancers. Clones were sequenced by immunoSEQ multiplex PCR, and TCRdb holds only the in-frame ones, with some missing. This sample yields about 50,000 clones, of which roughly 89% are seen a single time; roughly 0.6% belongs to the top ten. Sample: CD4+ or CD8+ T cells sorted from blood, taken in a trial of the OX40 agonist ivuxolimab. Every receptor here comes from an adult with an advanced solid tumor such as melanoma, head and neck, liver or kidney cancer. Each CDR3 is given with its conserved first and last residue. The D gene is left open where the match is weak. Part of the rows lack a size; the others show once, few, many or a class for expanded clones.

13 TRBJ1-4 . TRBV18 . TGTGCCAGCTCACCCAACCATAATGAAAAACTGTTTTTT CASSPNHNEKLFF
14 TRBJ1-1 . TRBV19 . TGTGCCAGTAGTATAGTAGGTTCAAGTCCTGAAGCTTTCTTT CASSIVGSSPEAFF
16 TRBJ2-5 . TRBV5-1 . TGCGCCAGCAGCTCCCAACCCCAGGGAGGGGGAGAGACCCAGTACTTC CASSSQPQGGGETQYF
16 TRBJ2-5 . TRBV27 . TGTGCCAGCAGTTTAGAAGGACCGACGTACCAAGAGACCCAGTACTTC CASSLEGPTYQETQYF
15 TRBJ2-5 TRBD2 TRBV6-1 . TGTGCCAGCAGAGAGTCCCTAGCGGGAGGAGAGACCCAGTACTTC CASRESLAGGETQYF
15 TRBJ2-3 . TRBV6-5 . TGTGCCAGCAGTCAGACAGGAGGGCGCACAGATACGCAGTATTTT CASSQTGGRTDTQYF
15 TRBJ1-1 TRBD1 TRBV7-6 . TGTGCCAGCAGCTTCTCGACAGGGGTGGACACTGAAGCTTTCTTT CASSFSTGVDTEAFF
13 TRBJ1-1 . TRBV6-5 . TGTGCCAGCAATTTGGGGAAGAACACTGAAGCTTTCTTT CASNLGKNTEAFF
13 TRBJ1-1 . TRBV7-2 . TGTGCCAGCAGCTTCGCTTTCAACACTGAAGCTTTCTTT CASSFAFNTEAFF
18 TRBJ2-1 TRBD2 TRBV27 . TGTGCCAGTATTACCGGGGCGGCTAGCGGGGGCCTGAACAATGAGCAGTTCTTC CASITGAASGGLNNEQFF
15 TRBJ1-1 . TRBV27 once TGTGCCAGCAGACAGGGAGGGGGAATGAACACTGAAGCTTTCTTT CASRQGGGMNTEAFF
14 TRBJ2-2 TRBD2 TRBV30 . TGTGCCTGGACGGGAGGAAGTCGGGCCGGGGAGCTGTTTTTT CAWTGGSRAGELFF
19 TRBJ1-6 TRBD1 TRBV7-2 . TGTGCCAGCAGCTCCTATAGGACAGGGTTTAGCTCCTATAATTCACCCCTCCACTTT CASSSYRTGFSSYNSPLHF
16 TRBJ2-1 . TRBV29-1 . TGCAGCGCCCTAAGCGAAGGAGACTGGTATCAGAATGAGCAGTTCTTC CSALSEGDWYQNEQFF
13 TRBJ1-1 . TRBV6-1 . TGTGCCAGCAGTGAGGGGGACGCATCCGAAGCTTTCTTT CASSEGDASEAFF
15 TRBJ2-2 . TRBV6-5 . TGTGCCAGCAGTCCCCAGGGACGGCAAACCGGGGAGCTGTTTTTT CASSPQGRQTGELFF
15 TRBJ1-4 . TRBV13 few TGTGCCAGCAGCACAAGGGACACCCTAATTGAAAAACTGTTTTTT CASSTRDTLIEKLFF
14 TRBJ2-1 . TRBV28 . TGTGCCAGCAGTTTGCGGAACTCCTACAATGAGCAGTTCTTC CASSLRNSYNEQFF
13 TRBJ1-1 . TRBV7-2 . TGTGCCAGCAGGCTAGGCGGGGCGACTGAAGCTTTCTTT CASRLGGATEAFF
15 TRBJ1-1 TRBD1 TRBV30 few TGTGCCTGGATTGGACAGGGCGAAGGGAACACTGAAGCTTTCTTT CAWIGQGEGNTEAFF
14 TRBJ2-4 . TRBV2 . TGTGCCAGTTTCACCCAGGGGGCCAAAAACATTCAGTACTTC CASFTQGAKNIQYF
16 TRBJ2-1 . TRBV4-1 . TGCGCCAGCAGCCAAGAGACGGACCTAACCTACAATGAGCAGTTCTTC CASSQETDLTYNEQFF
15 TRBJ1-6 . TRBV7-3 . TGTGCCAGCAGCTTAGAGGAGGGGCATAATTCACCCCTCCACTTT CASSLEEGHNSPLHF
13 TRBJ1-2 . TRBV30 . TGTGCCTGGGGTAGGGGGGCGGACTATGGCTACACCTTC CAWGRGADYGYTF
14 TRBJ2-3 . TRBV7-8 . TGTGCCAGCAGCCCCGCCGTGAACACAGATACGCAGTATTTT CASSPAVNTDTQYF
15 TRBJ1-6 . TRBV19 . TGTGCCAGTAGCCCGCTCCGGGCCTTAAATTCACCCCTCCACTTT CASSPLRALNSPLHF
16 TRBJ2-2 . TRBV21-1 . TGTGCCAGCAGAGGGACAGACCCATCGAACACCGGGGAGCTGTTTTTT CASRGTDPSNTGELFF
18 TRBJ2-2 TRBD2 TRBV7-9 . TGTGCCAGCAGTCCCGGGACTAGCGGGAGACATAACACCGGGGAGCTGTTTTTT CASSPGTSGRHNTGELFF
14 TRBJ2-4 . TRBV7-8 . TGTGCCAGCAGCTTACAACTAGACAAAAACATTCAGTACTTC CASSLQLDKNIQYF